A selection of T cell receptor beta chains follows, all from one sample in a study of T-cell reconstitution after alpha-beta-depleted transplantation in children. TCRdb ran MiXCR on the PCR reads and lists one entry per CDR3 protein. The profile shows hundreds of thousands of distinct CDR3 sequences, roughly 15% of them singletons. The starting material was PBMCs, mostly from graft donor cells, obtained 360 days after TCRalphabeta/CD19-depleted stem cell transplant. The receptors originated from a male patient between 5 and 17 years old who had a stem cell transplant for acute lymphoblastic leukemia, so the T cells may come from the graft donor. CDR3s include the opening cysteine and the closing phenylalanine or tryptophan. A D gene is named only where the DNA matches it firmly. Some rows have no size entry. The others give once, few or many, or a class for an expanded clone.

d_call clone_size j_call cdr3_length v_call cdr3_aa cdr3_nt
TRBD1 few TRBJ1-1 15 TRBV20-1 CSASSPGTGSTEAFF TGCAGTGCTTCAAGTCCCGGGACAGGGTCCACTGAAGCTTTCTTT
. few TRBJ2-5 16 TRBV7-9 CASSSLLGTPAEAQYF TGTGCCAGCAGCTCTTTACTCGGGACACCGGCAGAGGCCCAGTACTTC
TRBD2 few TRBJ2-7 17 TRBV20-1 CSARVGRASGRSYEQYF TGCAGTGCTAGAGTCGGGCGGGCTAGCGGGAGATCCTACGAGCAGTACTTC
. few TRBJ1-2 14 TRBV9 CASSVDLQGNGYTF TGTGCCAGCAGCGTAGATCTACAGGGAAACGGCTACACCTTC
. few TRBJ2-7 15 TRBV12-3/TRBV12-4 CASSPGFLSSYEQYF TGTGCCAGCAGTCCGGGATTCCTTAGCTCCTACGAGCAGTACTTC
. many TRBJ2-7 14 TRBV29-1 CSVESGRWPYEQYF TGCAGCGTTGAGAGCGGGCGATGGCCCTACGAGCAGTACTTC
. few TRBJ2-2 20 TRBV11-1 CASSSSPTIWGHGDTGELFF TGTGCCAGCAGCTCCTCTCCAACCATCTGGGGGCATGGGGACACCGGGGAGCTGTTTTTT
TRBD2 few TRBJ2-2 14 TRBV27 CASSPGLAIGELFF TGTGCCAGCAGTCCGGGACTAGCTATCGGGGAGCTGTTTTTT
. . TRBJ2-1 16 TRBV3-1 CASSQIGAGLVNEQFF TGTGCCAGCAGCCAGATCGGAGCGGGTCTGGTTAATGAGCAGTTCTTC
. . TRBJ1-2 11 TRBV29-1 CSVRAGNGYTF TGCAGCGTGCGGGCGGGGAATGGCTACACCTTC
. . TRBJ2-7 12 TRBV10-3 CAITRGKNEQYF TGTGCCATCACCCGGGGCAAGAACGAGCAGTACTTC
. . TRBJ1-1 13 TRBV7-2 CASSYRWVTEAFF TGTGCCAGCAGCTACCGGTGGGTCACTGAAGCTTTCTTT
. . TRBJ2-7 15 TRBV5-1 CASPIPLRPTYEQYF TGCGCCAGCCCAATTCCACTTCGCCCTACCTACGAGCAGTACTTC
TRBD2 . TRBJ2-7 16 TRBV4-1 CASSQEALAGASEQYF TGCGCCAGCAGCCAAGAAGCCCTAGCGGGAGCTTCCGAGCAGTACTTC
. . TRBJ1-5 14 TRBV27 CASSPFWHNQPQHF TGTGCCAGCAGCCCCTTTTGGCACAATCAGCCCCAGCATTTT
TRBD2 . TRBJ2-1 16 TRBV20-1 CSSRKESREGYNEQFF TGCAGTTCCCGAAAGGAGAGCCGGGAGGGTTACAATGAGCAGTTCTTC
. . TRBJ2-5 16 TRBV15 CATRARAEGPRETQYF TGTGCCACCAGAGCGAGGGCGGAGGGCCCCAGAGAGACCCAGTACTTC
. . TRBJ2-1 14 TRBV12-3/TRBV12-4 CASSLPPGLNEQFF TGTGCCAGCAGCCTACCCCCGGGACTTAATGAGCAGTTCTTC
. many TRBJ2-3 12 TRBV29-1 CSVEGRRYTQYF TGCAGCGTTGAGGGCAGAAGGTATACGCAGTATTTT
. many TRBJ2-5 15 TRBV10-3 CAISEPGGGKETQYF TGTGCCATCAGTGAACCTGGGGGGGGCAAGGAGACCCAGTACTTC
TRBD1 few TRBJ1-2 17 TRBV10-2 CASSEHPRDRDMGGYTF TGCGCCAGCAGTGAACACCCCCGGGACAGGGATATGGGCGGCTACACCTTC
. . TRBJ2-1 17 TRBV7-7 CASSSPAGPSSYNEQFF TGTGCCAGCAGCTCACCCGCGGGGCCCAGCTCCTACAATGAGCAGTTCTTC
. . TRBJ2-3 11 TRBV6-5 CASSSGPLQYF TGTGCCAGCAGTTCAGGGCCTCTGCAGTATTTT
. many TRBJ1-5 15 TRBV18 CASSPSGGEHQPQHF TGTGCCAGCTCACCCTCGGGAGGCGAACATCAGCCCCAGCATTTT
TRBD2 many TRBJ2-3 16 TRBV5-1 CASSLPGLAGGDTQYF TGCGCCAGCAGCTTGCCCGGACTAGCGGGAGGCGATACGCAGTATTTT
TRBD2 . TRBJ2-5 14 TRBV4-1 CASSQGGSGETQYF TGCGCCAGCAGCCAAGGCGGGAGCGGGGAGACCCAGTACTTC
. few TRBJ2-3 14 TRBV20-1 CSAKTAFYTDTQYF TGCAGTGCTAAGACAGCCTTTTACACAGATACGCAGTATTTT
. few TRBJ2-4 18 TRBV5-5 CASSLGLPFRQTKNIQYF TGTGCCAGCAGCTTGGGGCTCCCATTCCGACAAACCAAAAACATTCAGTACTTC
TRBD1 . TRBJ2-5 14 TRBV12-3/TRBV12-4 CASSPLRGPETQYF TGTGCCAGCAGCCCCCTAAGGGGGCCGGAGACCCAGTACTTC
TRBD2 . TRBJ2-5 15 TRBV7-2 CASSLVTSGAETQYF TGTGCCAGCAGCTTAGTAACTAGCGGGGCAGAGACCCAGTACTTC
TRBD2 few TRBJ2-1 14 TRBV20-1 CSAVAREEGNEQFF TGCAGTGCTGTCGCACGGGAGGAGGGCAATGAGCAGTTCTTC
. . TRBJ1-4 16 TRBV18 CASSTLADSRGEKLFF TGTGCCAGCTCTACGCTCGCGGACAGCCGCGGGGAAAAACTGTTTTTT
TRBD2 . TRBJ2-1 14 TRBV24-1 CATETSEEDNEQFF TGTGCCACCGAGACTAGCGAGGAGGACAATGAGCAGTTCTTC
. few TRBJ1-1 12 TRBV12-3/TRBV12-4 CASSLGFAEAFF TGTGCCAGCAGTTTAGGGTTTGCTGAAGCTTTCTTT
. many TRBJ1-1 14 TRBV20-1 CSATKGSLNTEAFF TGCAGTGCTACTAAAGGCAGCCTGAACACTGAAGCTTTCTTT
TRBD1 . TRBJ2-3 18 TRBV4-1 CASSSRQGRGPNTDTQYF TGCGCCAGCAGCTCCCGACAGGGCCGAGGACCCAACACAGATACGCAGTATTTT
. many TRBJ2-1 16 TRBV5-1 CASSLEEATPYNEQFF TGCGCCAGCAGCTTGGAGGAGGCAACCCCCTACAATGAGCAGTTCTTC
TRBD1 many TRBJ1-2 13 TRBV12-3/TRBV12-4 CASSPDRVDGYTF TGTGCCAGCAGCCCGGACAGGGTAGATGGCTACACCTTC
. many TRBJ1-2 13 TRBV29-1 CSVWPWGDYGYTF TGCAGCGTCTGGCCGTGGGGGGACTATGGCTACACCTTC
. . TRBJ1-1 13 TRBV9 CASSAYKNTEAFF TGTGCCAGCAGCGCCTACAAAAACACTGAAGCTTTCTTT
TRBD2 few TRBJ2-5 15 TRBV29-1 CSVHRLAGGPETQYF TGCAGCGTCCACCGATTAGCGGGAGGGCCGGAGACCCAGTACTTC
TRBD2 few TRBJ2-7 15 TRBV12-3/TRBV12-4 CASSWSSGRHYEQYF TGTGCCAGCAGCTGGTCTAGCGGGAGACATTACGAGCAGTACTTC
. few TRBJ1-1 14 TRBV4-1 CASSQEGPNTEAFF TGCGCCAGCAGCCAAGAGGGACCGAACACTGAAGCTTTCTTT
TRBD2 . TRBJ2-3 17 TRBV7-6 CASSARQFREAADTQYF TGTGCCAGCAGCGCGAGACAATTCCGGGAGGCAGCAGATACGCAGTATTTT
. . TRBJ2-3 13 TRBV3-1 CASRLGPTDTQYF TGTGCCAGCAGACTAGGCCCCACAGATACGCAGTATTTT
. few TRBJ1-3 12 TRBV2 CASSGGEHTIYF TGTGCCAGCAGTGGGGGAGAACACACCATATATTTT
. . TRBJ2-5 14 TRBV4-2 CASSQGAYPETQYF TGTGCCAGCAGCCAAGGTGCCTACCCAGAGACCCAGTACTTC
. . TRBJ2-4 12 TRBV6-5 CASSEGGNIQYF TGTGCCAGCAGTGAGGGCGGAAACATTCAGTACTTC
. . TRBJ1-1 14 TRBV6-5 CASSYASGRTEAFF TGTGCCAGCAGTTACGCCTCAGGGCGGACTGAAGCTTTCTTT
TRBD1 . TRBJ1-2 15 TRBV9 CASSVAETGDYGYTF TGTGCCAGCAGCGTAGCGGAGACAGGGGACTATGGCTACACCTTC
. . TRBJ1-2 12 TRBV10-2 CASSDRGAGYTF TGCGCCAGCAGTGACAGGGGAGCTGGCTACACCTTC
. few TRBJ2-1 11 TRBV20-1 CSARRGGMKFF TGCAGTGCTAGAAGAGGGGGTATGAAGTTCTTC
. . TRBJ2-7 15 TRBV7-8 CASSPYPDETYEQYF TGTGCCAGCAGCCCCTACCCGGACGAGACCTACGAGCAGTACTTC
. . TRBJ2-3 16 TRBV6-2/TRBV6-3 CASSSGLEPGTDTQYF TGTGCCAGCAGTTCGGGTCTCGAGCCCGGCACAGATACGCAGTATTTT